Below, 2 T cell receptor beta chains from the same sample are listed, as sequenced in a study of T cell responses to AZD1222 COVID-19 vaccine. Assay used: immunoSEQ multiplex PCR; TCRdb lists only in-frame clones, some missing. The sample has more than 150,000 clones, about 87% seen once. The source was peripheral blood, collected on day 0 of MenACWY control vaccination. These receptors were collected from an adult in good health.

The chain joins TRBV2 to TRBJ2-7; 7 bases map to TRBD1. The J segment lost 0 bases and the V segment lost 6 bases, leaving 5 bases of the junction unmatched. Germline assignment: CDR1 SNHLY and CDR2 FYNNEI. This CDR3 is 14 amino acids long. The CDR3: CASRRTGLSYEQYF. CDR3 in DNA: TGTGCCAGCAGGAGGACAGGTCTCTCCTACGAGCAGTACTTC.

In nucleotides, the CDR3 is TGCAGCGTTCTGACAGCAGTCACTGAAGCTTTCTTT. Its protein is CSVLTAVTEAFF. The V and J genes are TRBV29-1 and TRBJ1-1; D is possibly TRBD1 (5 bases). Trimming left V 5 bases short and J 4 bases short, with 11 bases between. The CDR3 covers 12 residues. From germline, CDR1 is SQVTM and CDR2 ANQGSEA.